This TCR beta chain stems from a study of T-cell reconstitution after alpha-beta-depleted transplantation in children. Concerning this clonotype: The junction departs from the called germline gene at one end, perhaps through a read error.

Construction of the TCRbeta library involved unique molecular identifiers. TCRdb passed the PCR reads through MiXCR, listing each CDR3 protein once. Of approximately 590,000 distinct CDR3 sequences in the sample, about 10% were seen once. CDR1 is MNHEY and CDR2 is SVGEGT in the germline V gene. This CDR3 comprises 14 residues. The chain uses TRBV6-2 or TRBV6-3 and TRBJ2-7, with 7 bases identical to TRBD2. The receptor was isolated from a human donor who donated a stem cell graft to a child with acute myeloid leukemia. Specimen: PBMCs from the stem cell graft donor, collected from the stem cell graft. The CDR3 is CASRPSGASCEQYF. The CDR3 DNA is TGTGCCAGCAGACCGAGCGGGGCCTCCTGCGAGCAGTACTTC.